The sequence of this T cell receptor (beta chain) was determined in a study of identical twins. Study conclusions and caveats: Where out-of-frame alpha sequences were twin-shared, they showed excess low generation probability.

This clonotype was counted only a few times. Its cognate antigen is unknown. A universal primer site was added by template switching, and unique molecular identifiers were carried by the cDNA. One entry per CDR3 protein, called by TCRdb with MiXCR from the 5' RACE reads. In the table there are fewer than 900,000 distinct CDR3 sequences, roughly 20% of which are singletons. The germline V gene has CDR1 LGHNA and CDR2 YNFKEQ. This CDR3 region has 15 residues. Trimming took 0 bases from V and 4 from J, leaving 13 bases between them. The same data also went into a second study, on T cells expressing NK-cell markers. That work contributes: In several donors, these clonotypes also led the CD3+CD56-NKG2C+ fraction.

This receptor was identified in a woman between 18 and 30 years old in good health. Sequenced material: PBMCs. The chain combines TRBV4-2 with TRBJ2-7, with D possibly matching TRBD1 (5 bases). CDR3 sequence (DNA): TGTGCCAGCAGCCAAGAGGGGCAGGGTGGATACGAGCAGTACTTC. It yields the protein CASSQEGQGGYEQYF.